What follows are 16 T cell receptor beta chains derived from one specimen sequenced in a study of T cell responses to AZD1222 COVID-19 vaccine. Clones were read by immunoSEQ multiplex PCR, and TCRdb kept only the in-frame ones, dropping some. Of some 170,000 clones listed, about 91% are singletons. This specimen consisted of peripheral blood, obtained on day 0 of MenACWY control vaccination. These receptors all stem from an adult in good health.

This clone is deemed medium-sized. The rearrangement joins TRBV5-1 to TRBJ1-4; a weak D match, TRBD1 (6 bases). This CDR3 has 15 amino acids. Germline values: CDR1 SGHRS, CDR2 YFSETQ. With 0 bases removed from V and 8 bases from J, the gap between germline ends came to 14 bases. The CDR3 sequence: CASSLARGAGEKLFF. CDR3 nucleotides: TGCGCCAGCAGCTTGGCCCGGGGGGCAGGGGAAAAACTGTTTTTT.

This clone was seen a single time. The CDR3 DNA sequence: TGTGCCAGTAGTATGTCTAACTATGGCTACACCTTC. This codes for CASSMSNYGYTF. This chain connects TRBV19 to TRBJ1-2; D not resolved. Germline V CDR1 and CDR2: LNHDA, SQIVND (reference sequence). This CDR3 is 12 amino acids long. Trimming took off 3 bases at V and 0 bases at J, with 2 bases between the two ends.

V and J are TRBV28 and TRBJ2-5, with 8 bases matching TRBD2. This CDR3 comprises 16 residues. V gave up 2 bases and J gave up 5 bases; unmatched junction bases: 10. Germline V CDR1 and CDR2: MDHEN, SYDVKM. The CDR3 coding sequence is TGTGCCAGCAGTTTAAATGGTGCGGGAGGATGGGAGACCCAGTACTTC. It is translated as CASSLNGAGGWETQYF.

This sequence joins TRBV30 and TRBJ1-3, with D possibly being TRBD1 (5 bases). CDR1 is GTSNPN, CDR2 SVGIG, per germline (reference sequence). Between the trimmed V and J ends, which lost 4 bases and 0 bases, there was a span of 10 bases. The CDR3 consists of 14 residues. The CDR3 DNA reads TGTGCCTGGACCCGGGACCCCTCTGGAAACACCATATATTTT. As protein: CAWTRDPSGNTIYF.

The chain carries TRBV4-3 and TRBJ1-1, with D unresolved. Trimming shortened V by 5 bases and J by 0 bases, and 19 bases separated the two germline ends. CDR3 length equals 17 residues. Germline V lookup: CDR1 LGHNA, CDR2 YSLEER. The CDR3 reads CASSYTLPGFMNTEAFF. The CDR3 region has the DNA TGCGCCAGCAGCTACACCCTCCCGGGATTCATGAACACTGAAGCTTTCTTT.

The chain joins TRBV28 to TRBJ2-1; 12 positions match TRBD2. V dropped 7 bases and J dropped 4; count of bases not matched to a gene: 2. Germline V gene sequence: CDR1 MDHEN, CDR2 SYDVKM. CDR3 length: 14 residues. The CDR3 spells CASIGLAGYNEQFF. The CDR3 DNA reads TGTGCCAGCATCGGACTAGCGGGGTACAATGAGCAGTTCTTC.

For the CDR3, the DNA is TGTGCCAGCAGCCGGGACAGGGGGAATTATGGCTCCTACGAGCAGTACTTC. Its translation is CASSRDRGNYGSYEQYF. J is TRBJ2-7 and V is TRBV27; the match to TRBD1 covers 11 bases. Germline trimming cut 6 bases from V and 0 bases from J; bases unmatched to any gene: 10. CDR3 length: 17 residues. The germline V gene encodes CDR1 MNHEY and CDR2 SMNVEV (reference sequence).

This clone has a single count. The CDR3, as DNA: TGTGCCAGCAGTTACAAAGGGGGCTCCTACGAGCAGTACTTC. Protein product: CASSYKGGSYEQYF. J is TRBJ2-7 and V is TRBV6-6; possible D gene TRBD1, 6 bases. Trimming stripped 2 bases from V and 0 bases from J, with 8 bases between. Germline assignment: CDR1 MNHNY and CDR2 SVGAGI (reference sequence). The CDR3 is made up of 14 amino acids.

The chain employs TRBV6-2 or TRBV6-3 and TRBJ2-1, with D tentatively TRBD2 (6 bases). This CDR3 has 13 residues. Deletions cut 5 bases from V and 7 bases from J, with 12 bases between. In germline, CDR1 is MNHEY, CDR2 SVGEGT. The DNA for the CDR3 is TGTGCCAGCAGTCAGGGACTCTCGAATGAGCAGTTCTTC. Its translation is CASSQGLSNEQFF.

The chain has TRBV5-1 and TRBJ1-1, with TRBD1 matching over 8 bases. The CDR3 runs to 16 residues. The trim removed 4 bases at V and 4 bases at J, leaving 12 bases unmatched. In germline, CDR1 is SGHRS, CDR2 YFSETQ. Written as DNA, the CDR3 is TGCGCCAGCAGCAGACAGGGGCGCAGAAGCGGCACTGAAGCTTTCTTT. This codes for CASSRQGRRSGTEAFF.

The chain combines TRBV27 with TRBJ1-1, with D possibly TRBD1 on 6 matching bases. This CDR3 has 14 residues. The V end lost 4 bases, the J end lost 4 bases, and 13 bases lay between the germline ends. CDR1 MNHEY and CDR2 SMNVEV come from the germline V gene (reference sequence). The CDR3 loop reads CASSSTGWGTEAFF. DNA of the CDR3: TGTGCCAGCAGTTCTACAGGGTGGGGCACTGAAGCTTTCTTT.

This sequence joins TRBV28 and TRBJ2-1, with 10 bases matching TRBD2. CDR1 is MDHEN, CDR2 SYDVKM, per germline. This CDR3 contains 15 residues. The junction had 11 bases not matched to a gene; V was cut back by 6 bases and J by 9 bases. As DNA, the CDR3 is TGTGCCAGCAGGGACCCTAGCGGGGGAATCGGTGAGCAGTTCTTC. It codes for CASRDPSGGIGEQFF.

J is TRBJ2-1 and V is TRBV6-5; 9 nucleotides agree with TRBD1. The CDR3 is 14 amino acids. With 6 bases clipped from V and 5 bases from J, the junction kept 5 bases outside the gene matches. CDR1 and CDR2 (germline): MNHEY, SVGAGI. This CDR3 reads CASSDRGTHNEQFF. DNA for the CDR3: TGTGCCAGCAGCGACAGGGGGACCCACAATGAGCAGTTCTTC.

This clone was recorded a few times. The chain employs TRBV27 and TRBJ1-6; 8 bases map to TRBD1. Germline V gene sequence: CDR1 MNHEY, CDR2 SMNVEV (reference sequence). J gave up 14 bases and V 9 bases, and 12 bases lay outside the gene matches. The CDR3 length is 13 residues. The chain's CDR3 is CASLDRASRTLHF. The CDR3, as DNA: TGTGCCAGTTTGGACAGGGCCAGTCGGACCCTCCACTTT.

This clone was seen a few times. This rearrangement joins TRBV3-1 (or the pseudogene TRBV3-2) to TRBJ1-6; D is ambiguous. V lost 6 bases and J lost 8, with 11 bases in between. The CDR3 has 13 residues. The germline V gene encodes CDR1 LGHDT and CDR2 YNNKEL (reference sequence). The CDR3 loop is CASRQHGDSPLHF. The DNA for the CDR3 is TGTGCCAGCAGGCAGCACGGGGATTCACCCCTCCACTTT.

The chain joins TRBV7-2 to TRBJ2-7; 7 bases line up with TRBD2. The ends lost 1 base at V and 4 bases at J; junction bases unmatched: 7. The CDR3 extends over 15 amino acids. CDR1 and CDR2 from the germline V gene are SGHTA and FQGNSA. The CDR3 nucleotides are TGTGCCAGCAGCTTAGGGCTAGCGGTTAGATACGAGCAGTACTTC. Translated: CASSLGLAVRYEQYF.